The entry that follows covers one T cell receptor beta chain sequence. Its antigen remains undetermined. Base qualities are missing; no much larger clone stands one base away. The data originate from a study of identical twins (TCRdb year 2016). For the wider study: To test whether fetal clonotypes persist, the study used deep sequencing on TCR alpha and beta repertoires from monozygotic twins, unrelated adults of various ages, and cord blood. To rule out contamination, the twin experiments were replicated at different times with different library preparation protocols.

From the cysteine through the phenylalanine, the CDR3 covers 13 amino acids. Just CDR3 DNA is preserved here, 39 bases in frame from base 1. Trimming at the junction amounts to 6 bases on V and 0 bases on J, and the germline ends lie 12 bases apart. Taken from the germline V gene (reference sequence), the CDR1 and CDR2 loops are DFQATT and SNEGSKA. Only healthy Caucasian donors were included. The twin cohort comprised three pairs of female monozygotic twins, all aged roughly 18 to 30 years. CD4+ and CD8+ T cell populations were isolated with positive isolation kits from Invitrogen. The paper's findings and limits, for the study overall: Compared with coincidental sharing between unrelated individuals, out-of-frame TCR alpha sequences shared between twins showed an excess of sequences with low generation probability. Recombination models systematically underestimated out-of-frame TCR alpha sharing in monozygotic twins but agreed with sharing between unrelated individuals. Abundant cord blood beta clonotypes carried fewer insertions; young adult naive repertoires showed a weaker similar trend, while memory repertoires showed none. Conclusions relied on cross-sectional statistical analysis, since the same donors could not be followed over many years. In beta out-of-frame sequences, excess twin sharing was weaker, because having fewer shared sequences lowered the signal-to-noise ratio. Invariant T cells such as MAIT and iNKT could partly confound zero-insertion analyses, though diverse VJ usage argued against this for most clonotypes.

To prepare the library, 5' RACE was applied. Sequencing instrument: Illumina HiSeq 2000. Template switching added a universal primer binding site, and the final cDNA carried a unique molecular identifier that allowed TCR cDNA molecules to be counted accurately. Specific primers in the conserved constant-segment region were used to synthesize first-strand cDNA for TCR alpha and beta chains. To control for contamination, every cDNA library carried two barcodes: a SMART-Mk sample barcode plus Illumina barcodes. TruSeq adapter sequences along with Illumina sample barcodes were introduced in two successive PCR steps. TCR alpha and beta cDNA libraries were sequenced on the Illumina HiSeq platform with custom primers. The study's processing was this. Unique molecular identifiers were extracted from raw reads with MiGEC, and CDR3 positions were determined with MiXCR. For each individual, recombination models were inferred using an EM algorithm with the repgenHMM and IGoR tools. The tcR package in R was used for shared clonotype analysis, with sharing normalized by the product of cloneset sizes. Out-of-frame nonproductive sequences were analyzed to study raw recombination free of thymic and clonal selection effects. In-frame beta chains were kept once TCRdb had trimmed the public reads at Q25 with fastp and called clones with MiXCR. Under each unique CDR3 protein, matching rows form one entry showing the most common genes and DNA. In this record, the V and J calls reflect TCRdb's handling and not the investigators' own analysis. This sample holds hundreds of thousands of distinct CDR3 sequences; roughly 26% were observed only once. The ten largest clonotypes hold 2.9% of the sample.

The same specimen was also included in a second study, on T cells expressing NK-cell markers. Drawing on the second study: About eight donors provided sorted CD3+CD56+NKG2C+, CD3+CD56+NKG2C- and CD3+CD56-NKG2C+ T-cell subsets, whose TCR beta-chain repertoires were profiled. Of the eight sequenced donors, seven were found to be HCMV-seropositive and one was found to be HCMV-seronegative. In several experiments an anti-gammadeltaTCR antibody was added to restrict sorting to alphabetaTCR-expressing T cells. In over 5 donors, the dominant CD3+CD56+NKG2C+ clonotypes were among the top 10 CD8+ clonotypes and accounted for roughly 1.0-8% of CD8+ T cells. Those dominant clonotypes were again the most abundant among CD3+CD56-NKG2C+ cells in four donors, at about 25-65%. Whether the expanded NKG2C-expressing T cell clones were specific for HCMV antigens was left unclear. The eight sequenced donors were randomly selected healthy volunteers, three men and five women. HCMV-specific IgG was detected in serum with a commercial ELISA kit to determine HCMV serostatus. MIGEC was used to demultiplex reads and group the reads by UMI, and MiTCR was used to assemble and quantify clonotypes. Only TCR cDNA sequences supported by at least two reads were kept to exclude erroneous sequences. The tcR package was used for downstream repertoire analysis, and clonotypes were matched across fractions by CDR3 nucleotide sequence plus V segment. VDJmatch was used to annotate antigen specificity against VDJdb, with one amino acid substitution in CDR3 allowed.

The chain employs TRBV20-1 and TRBJ2-7; the D gene is perhaps TRBD2, on 6 matching bases. This clonotype originated in a woman younger than 35 in good health. Material: CD4+ T cells sorted from blood. The nucleotide sequence is given as TGCAGTGCAAGACGGGGGTTCTCCTACGAGCAGTACTTC. The translation is CSARRGFSYEQYF.